Listed below are T cell receptor beta chains from one sample, sequenced in a study of cytomegalovirus exposure and HLA in healthy donors. Sequenced by immunoSEQ multiplex PCR; TCRdb stores in-frame clones only, minus some. The sample carries about 200,000 clones, approximately 78% recorded once. Specimen: PBMCs. The receptors were gathered from a male donor in good health and CMV-seronegative. Both conserved end residues are part of each CDR3. D genes are given only for firm matches. Clone size appears in some rows only: once, few, many, or a class for an expanded clone.

j_call clone_size d_call v_call cdr3_aa cdr3_nt
TRBJ2-7 NA NA TRBV6-5 CASKQGDYEQYF TGTGCCAGCAAACAGGGTGACTACGAGCAGTACTTC
TRBJ2-7 NA NA TRBV11-2 CASSLGRRGHEQYF TGTGCCAGCAGCCTGGGTCGCCGCGGGCACGAGCAGTACTTC
TRBJ2-1 NA TRBD2 TRBV11-2 CASRPNSGSPFYEQFF TGTGCCAGCAGGCCAAATAGCGGGAGCCCTTTCTATGAGCAGTTCTTC
TRBJ2-1 once TRBD2 TRBV27 CASSNRLAGGEQFF TGTGCCAGCAGCAATAGACTAGCGGGAGGGGAGCAGTTCTTC
TRBJ1-1 NA NA TRBV4-1 CASSPVMAGENTEAFF TGCGCCAGCAGCCCCGTAATGGCCGGAGAGAACACTGAAGCTTTCTTT
TRBJ1-5 NA NA TRBV25-1 CASRRGGSNQPQHF TGTGCCAGCCGCCGCGGGGGCAGCAATCAGCCCCAGCATTTT
TRBJ1-5 NA NA TRBV28 CASRLGSVKGQPQHF TGTGCCAGCCGCCTCGGGTCCGTTAAAGGTCAGCCCCAGCATTTT
TRBJ2-3 NA TRBD2 TRBV18 CASSPRAGGTDTQYF TGTGCCAGCTCACCAAGGGCGGGAGGTACAGATACGCAGTATTTT
TRBJ2-7 few NA TRBV7-9 CASSLAETGKHEQYF TGTGCCAGCAGCTTAGCGGAGACAGGTAAACACGAGCAGTACTTC
TRBJ1-1 NA NA TRBV28 CASSPPTGTEAFF TGTGCCAGCAGTCCCCCGACTGGCACTGAAGCTTTCTTT
TRBJ1-5 NA NA TRBV4-1 CASSQINTGEVSSQPQHF TGCGCCAGCAGCCAAATTAACACGGGGGAGGTTTCAAGTCAGCCCCAGCATTTT
TRBJ2-6 NA NA TRBV7-2 CASSQMGAGANVLTF TGTGCCAGCAGCCAGATGGGGGCGGGGGCCAACGTCCTGACTTTC
TRBJ1-2 NA NA TRBV6-4 CASRPREGPNYGYTF TGTGCCAGCAGGCCTAGGGAGGGGCCTAACTATGGCTACACCTTC
TRBJ2-7 NA NA TRBV10-3 CAISVQRYYEQYF TGTGCCATCAGTGTCCAACGGTACTACGAGCAGTACTTC
TRBJ1-1 NA NA TRBV27 CASSFLDSLTEAFF TGTGCCAGCAGTTTTCTCGACAGTCTCACTGAAGCTTTCTTT
TRBJ2-3 few NA TRBV4-1 CASSPGTDTQYF TGCGCCAGCAGTCCCGGGACAGATACGCAGTATTTT
TRBJ2-1 NA TRBD2 TRBV7-3 CASSDRSRTSGMNEQFF TGTGCCAGCAGCGACAGGTCCCGGACTAGCGGGATGAATGAGCAGTTCTTC
TRBJ2-3 NA NA TRBV25-1 CASSATSADTQYF TGTGCCAGCAGTGCTACCTCGGCAGATACGCAGTATTTT
TRBJ2-1 few TRBD2 TRBV5-4 CASSLRTSGTYNEQFF TGTGCCAGCAGCCTACGGACTAGCGGGACTTACAATGAGCAGTTCTTC
TRBJ2-1 NA NA TRBV4-2 CASKPGRGAYNEQFF TGTGCCAGCAAGCCGGGGCGGGGCGCCTACAATGAGCAGTTCTTC
TRBJ2-3 once TRBD1 TRBV7-3 CASSSGTGMDTQYF TGTGCCAGCAGCTCAGGGACAGGCATGGATACGCAGTATTTT
TRBJ1-5 NA TRBD1 TRBV7-9 CASSFKSSQGDQPQHF TGTGCCAGCAGCTTCAAAAGTTCACAGGGGGATCAGCCCCAGCATTTT
TRBJ2-1 NA TRBD1 TRBV4-1 CASSQEDRGSVEQFF TGCGCCAGCAGCCAAGAGGACAGGGGGTCGGTTGAGCAGTTCTTC
TRBJ1-5 NA NA TRBV6-1 CASSEGGGIGNQPQHF TGTGCCAGCAGTGAGGGGGGGGGAATAGGCAATCAGCCCCAGCATTTT
TRBJ2-5 NA NA TRBV18 CASSPKETQYF TGTGCCAGCTCTCCTAAAGAGACCCAGTACTTC
TRBJ2-3 NA NA TRBV7-2 CASSLVRSGSAGDTQYF TGTGCCAGCAGCTTAGTGCGGTCTGGCTCAGCTGGAGATACGCAGTATTTT
TRBJ1-4 NA TRBD1 TRBV9 CASSSSLNRGGEKLFF TGTGCCAGCAGCAGCTCTCTAAACAGGGGTGGTGAAAAACTGTTTTTT
TRBJ2-7 NA TRBD1 TRBV7-2 CASSLVGTGRDEQYF TGTGCCAGCAGCTTAGTTGGGACAGGGCGGGACGAGCAGTACTTC
TRBJ2-7 NA NA TRBV6-1 CASRSKDGAYEQYF TGTGCCAGCAGGTCAAAGGACGGGGCCTACGAGCAGTACTTC
TRBJ2-7 few NA TRBV6-4 CASSPESGLGYEQYF TGTGCCAGCAGTCCCGAGAGCGGGTTGGGCTACGAGCAGTACTTC
TRBJ2-2 NA TRBD1 TRBV18 CASSPMGPGQLTGELFF TGTGCCAGCTCACCGATGGGCCCGGGACAGCTAACCGGGGAGCTGTTTTTT
TRBJ2-2 NA TRBD2 TRBV10-2 CASSEFKAGGGTGELFF TGCGCCAGCAGTGAGTTTAAAGCGGGAGGGGGCACCGGGGAGCTGTTTTTT
TRBJ2-2 NA TRBD1 TRBV10-1 CASREQGAATGELFF TGCGCCAGCAGAGAACAGGGGGCGGCCACCGGGGAGCTGTTTTTT
TRBJ2-2 NA NA TRBV7-2 CASSLGVADTGELFF TGTGCCAGCAGCTTAGGGGTTGCGGACACCGGGGAGCTGTTTTTT
TRBJ2-5 NA TRBD2 TRBV5-8 CASSLGTSGIQETQYF TGTGCCAGCAGCTTAGGGACTAGCGGGATTCAAGAGACCCAGTACTTC
TRBJ2-1 NA TRBD2 TRBV6-4 CASSAERGPGNEQFF TGTGCCAGCAGTGCCGAGCGGGGACCCGGGAATGAGCAGTTCTTC